The T cell receptor (beta chain) under discussion was sequenced for a study of Ad26.COV2.S vaccination and SARS-CoV-2 variants (dated by TCRdb to the early 2020s). Regarding the study in general: Vaccine-arm donors were drawn from COV1001, a multicentre, randomized, double-blind, placebo-controlled phase I-IIa trial of Ad26.COV2.S in healthy adults. Ad26.COV2.S was administered intramuscularly at 5 x 10^10 or 1 x 10^11 viral particles, either as a single shot or as two shots given 56 days apart. TCRbeta repertoire sequencing served as the tool for gauging how specific and how broad the SARS-CoV-2-reactive T cell receptors were following Ad26.COV2.S vaccination. The TCR-sequenced set comprised around 32 samples: approximately 20 Ad26.COV2.S vaccine recipients, 5 placebo recipients and 8 SARS-CoV-2 convalescent individuals. Participants in the trial were split at random into five groups of five each, receiving low-dose or high-dose Ad26.COV2.S once or twice, or else placebo on both occasions. Investigators remained blinded to trial group allocation during experiments and outcome assessment. Broader findings and caveats from the paper: Compared with placebo recipients, Ad26.COV2.S recipients showed higher spike-specific TCR breadth (P = 0.0014). The study lacked the statistical power to compare responses across vaccine doses or regimens. The authors noted that the TCR breadth and depth analyses may have underestimated total T cell responses. Substantial breadth of spike-specific CD8+ and CD4+ T cell responses was reported after vaccination. Vaccine and placebo recipients had comparable non-spike TCR breadth, which fits with the vaccine containing only spike.

Relative to germline, V is 5 bases shorter and J is 8 bases shorter, with 8 bases between their ends. The CDR3 spans 11 residues, from the cysteine through the phenylalanine. The kept DNA is CDR3 alone, 33 bases in frame from the first base. Looking up the germline V gene yields CDR1 MGHDK and CDR2 SYGVNS. In the paper's terms, the treatment or condition label means: about 20 received Ad26.COV2.S at low or high dose, single or two shots; roughly five received placebo; per-sample allocation not given. For vaccine and placebo recipients, repertoires were sequenced using samples collected on day 63 after the first injection. Cohort 1b enrolled fewer than 30 adults aged 18-55 years at a single site in Boston, USA, between 29 July and 7 August 2020. Ad26.COV2.S consisted of a replication-incompetent adenovirus type 26 vector by which a prefusion-stabilized SARS-CoV-2 spike protein from the original Wuhan strain was expressed.

The immunoSEQ Assay was used to sequence TCRbeta CDR3 regions. After extraction, genomic DNA underwent amplification by bias-controlled multiplex PCR, followed by high-throughput sequencing. The authors' pipeline ran thus. To quantify the absolute abundance of every unique TCRbeta CDR3 region, sequences were collapsed and filtered. T cell fraction was estimated by normalization of TCRbeta template counts to usable DNA, with usable DNA being measured through amplification of reference genes present in all nucleated cells. Repertoire TCRs were annotated as SARS-CoV-2-specific when V gene, CDR3 amino acid sequence and J gene were exactly matched to a known reactive TCR set. The reference SARS-CoV-2 TCR set came from MIRA and was filtered for enrichment in COVID-19-positive ImmuneCODE repertoires, removing public or cross-reactive TCRs. Using the MIRA antigens, annotated TCRs were further analysed by specific ORF or by position within an ORF. Breadth was defined as the number of annotated unique rearrangements divided by the total number of unique productive rearrangements, and depth was defined as the summed frequency of the annotated unique rearrangements. TCR breadth was compared between groups using two-sided Wilcoxon rank-sum tests. This is the immuneACCESS table as TCRdb keeps it, with only in-frame sequences that have V and J called. A part of the clones is gone; compared with another copy, unresolved V genes explain less than half, and the rest is unexplained. For V, J and clone size, that table is used; D and trimming come from the DNA. This sample lists 350,000 to 500,000 clones; approximately 92% were detected once. The top ten constitute about 2.5% of the sample.

In the case of this clone: The antigen it recognizes is unknown. No base quality information exists; no much larger clone differs at one position.

Sequencing was performed on peripheral blood, taken in a trial of Ad26.COV2.S vaccine versus placebo. The TCR comes from a person between 18 and 65 years old who received the Ad26.COV2.S COVID-19 vaccine or a placebo. This receptor chain uses TRBV25-1 and TRBJ2-3, with no confidently assigned D gene. The CDR3 here reads CASSFLSTQYF. The nucleotide sequence is given as TGTGCCAGCAGTTTTTTAAGTACGCAGTATTTT.